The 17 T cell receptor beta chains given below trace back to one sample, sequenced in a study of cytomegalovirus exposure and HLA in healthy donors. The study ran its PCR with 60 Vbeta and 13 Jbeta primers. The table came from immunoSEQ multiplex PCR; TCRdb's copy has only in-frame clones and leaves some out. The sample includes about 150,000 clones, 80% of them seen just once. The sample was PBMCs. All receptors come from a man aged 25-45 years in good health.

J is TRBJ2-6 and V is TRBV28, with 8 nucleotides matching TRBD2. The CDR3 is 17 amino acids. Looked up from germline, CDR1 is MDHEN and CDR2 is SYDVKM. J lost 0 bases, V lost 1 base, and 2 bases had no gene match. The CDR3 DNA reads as TGTGCCAGCAGTTTATACCTAGCGGGCTCTGGGGCCAACGTCCTGACTTTC. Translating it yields CASSLYLAGSGANVLTF.

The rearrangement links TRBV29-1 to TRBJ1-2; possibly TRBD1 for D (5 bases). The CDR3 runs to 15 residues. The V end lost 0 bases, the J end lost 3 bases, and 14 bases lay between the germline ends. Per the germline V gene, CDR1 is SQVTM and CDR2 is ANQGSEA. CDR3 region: CSVEDGRGVDYGYTF. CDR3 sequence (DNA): TGCAGCGTTGAAGATGGAAGGGGCGTTGACTATGGCTACACCTTC.

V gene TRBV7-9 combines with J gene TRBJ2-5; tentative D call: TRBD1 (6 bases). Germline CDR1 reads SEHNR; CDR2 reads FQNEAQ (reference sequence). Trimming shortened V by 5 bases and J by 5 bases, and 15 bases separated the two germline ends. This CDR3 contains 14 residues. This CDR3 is CASSPMGARETQYF. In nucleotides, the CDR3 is TGTGCCAGCAGCCCAATGGGGGCTAGGGAGACCCAGTACTTC.

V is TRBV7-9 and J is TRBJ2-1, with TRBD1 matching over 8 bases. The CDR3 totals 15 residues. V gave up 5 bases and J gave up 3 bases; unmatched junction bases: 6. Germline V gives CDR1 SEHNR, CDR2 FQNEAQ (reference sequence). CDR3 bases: TGTGCCAGCAGCCAAGACAGGGGCAGCTACAATGAGCAGTTCTTC. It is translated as CASSQDRGSYNEQFF. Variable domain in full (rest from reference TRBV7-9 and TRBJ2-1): DTGVSQNPRHKITKRGQNVTFRCDPISEHNRLYWYRQTLGQGPEFLTYFQNEAQLEKSRLLSDRFSAERPKGSFSTLEIQRTEQGDSAMYLCASSQDRGSYNEQFFGPGTRLTVL.

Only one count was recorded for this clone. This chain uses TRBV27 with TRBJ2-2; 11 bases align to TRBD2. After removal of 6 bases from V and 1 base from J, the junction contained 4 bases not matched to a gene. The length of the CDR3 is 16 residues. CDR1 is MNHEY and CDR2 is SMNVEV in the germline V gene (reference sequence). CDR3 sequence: CASSQGLAGNTGELFF. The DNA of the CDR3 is TGTGCCAGCAGCCAAGGACTAGCGGGGAACACCGGGGAGCTGTTTTTT.

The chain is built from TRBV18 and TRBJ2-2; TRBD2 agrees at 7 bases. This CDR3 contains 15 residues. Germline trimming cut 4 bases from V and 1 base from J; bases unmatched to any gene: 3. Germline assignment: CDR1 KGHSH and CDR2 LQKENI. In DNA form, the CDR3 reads TGTGCCAGCTCACAAATAGCGGGGAACACCGGGGAGCTGTTTTTT. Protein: CASSQIAGNTGELFF.

The CDR3 sequence is CASSGMDRVQETQYF. CDR3 nucleotide sequence: TGTGCCAGCAGCGGAATGGACAGGGTTCAAGAGACCCAGTACTTC. The genes are TRBV9 and TRBJ2-5; 8 bases line up with TRBD1. V lost 3 bases, J lost 2 bases, and 6 bases stayed unmatched. Germline V gives CDR1 SGDLS, CDR2 YYNGEE. The CDR3 has 15 amino acids.

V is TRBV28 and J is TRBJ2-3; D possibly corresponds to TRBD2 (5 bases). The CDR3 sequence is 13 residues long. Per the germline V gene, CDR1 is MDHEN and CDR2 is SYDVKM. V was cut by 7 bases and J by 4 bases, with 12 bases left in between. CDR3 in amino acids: CASKEEVPDTQYF. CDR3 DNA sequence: TGTGCCAGCAAAGAGGAGGTTCCAGATACGCAGTATTTT.

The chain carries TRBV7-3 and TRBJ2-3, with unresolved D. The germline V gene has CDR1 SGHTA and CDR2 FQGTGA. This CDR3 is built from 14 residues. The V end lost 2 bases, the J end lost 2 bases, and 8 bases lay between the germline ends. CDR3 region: CASSLRFHTDTQYF. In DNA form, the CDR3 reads TGTGCCAGCAGCTTACGGTTCCACACAGATACGCAGTATTTT.

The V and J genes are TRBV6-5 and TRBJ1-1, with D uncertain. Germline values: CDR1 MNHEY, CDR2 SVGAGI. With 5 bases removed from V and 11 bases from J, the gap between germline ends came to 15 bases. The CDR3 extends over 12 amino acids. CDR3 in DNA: TGTGCCAGCAGTGACCGACATAAAGAGGCTTTCTTT. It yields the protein CASSDRHKEAFF.

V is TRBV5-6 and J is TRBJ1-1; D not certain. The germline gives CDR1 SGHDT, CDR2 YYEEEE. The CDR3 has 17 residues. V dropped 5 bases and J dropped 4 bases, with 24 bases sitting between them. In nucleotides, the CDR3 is TGTGCCAGCAGTTCAAGGTGGACCCAACGCCGGGGCACTGAAGCTTTCTTT. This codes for CASSSRWTQRRGTEAFF. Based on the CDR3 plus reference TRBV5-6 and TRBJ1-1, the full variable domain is DAGVTQSPTHLIKTRGQQVTLRCSPKSGHDTVSWYQQALGQGPQFIFQYYEEEERQRGNFPDRFSGHQFPNYSSELNVNALLLGDSALYLCASSSRWTQRRGTEAFFGQGTRLTVV.

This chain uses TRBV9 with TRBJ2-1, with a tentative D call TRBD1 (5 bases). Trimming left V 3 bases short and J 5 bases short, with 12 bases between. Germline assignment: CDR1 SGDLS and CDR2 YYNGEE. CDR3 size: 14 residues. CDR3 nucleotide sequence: TGTGCCAGCAGCGCTCATGCCAGGGACAATGAGCAGTTCTTC. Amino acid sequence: CASSAHARDNEQFF.

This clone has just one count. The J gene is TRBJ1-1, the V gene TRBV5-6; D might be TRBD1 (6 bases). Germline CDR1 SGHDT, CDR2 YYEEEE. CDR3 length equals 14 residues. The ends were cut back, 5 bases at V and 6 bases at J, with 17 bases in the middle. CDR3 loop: CASRRGDRYSEAFF. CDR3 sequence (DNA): TGTGCCAGCAGGCGAGGCGACAGGTACTCTGAAGCTTTCTTT.

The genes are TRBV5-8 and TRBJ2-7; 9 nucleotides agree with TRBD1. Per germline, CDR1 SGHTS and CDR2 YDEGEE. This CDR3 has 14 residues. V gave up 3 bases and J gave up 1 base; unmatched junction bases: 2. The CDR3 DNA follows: TGTGCCAGCAGCTGGGGACAGGGTTCCTACGAGCAGTACTTC. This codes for CASSWGQGSYEQYF.

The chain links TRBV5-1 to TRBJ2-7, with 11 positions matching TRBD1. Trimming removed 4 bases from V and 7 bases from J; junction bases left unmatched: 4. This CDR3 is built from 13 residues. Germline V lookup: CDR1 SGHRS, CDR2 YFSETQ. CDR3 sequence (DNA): TGCGCCAGCAGCATGGACAGGGGGCCGGAGCAGTACTTC. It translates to CASSMDRGPEQYF. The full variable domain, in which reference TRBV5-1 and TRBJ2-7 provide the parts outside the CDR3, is KAGVTQTPRYLIKTRGQQVTLSCSPISGHRSVSWYQQTPGQGLQFLFEYFSETQRNKGNFPGRFSGRQFSNSRSEMNVSTLELGDSALYLCASSMDRGPEQYFGPGTRLTVT.

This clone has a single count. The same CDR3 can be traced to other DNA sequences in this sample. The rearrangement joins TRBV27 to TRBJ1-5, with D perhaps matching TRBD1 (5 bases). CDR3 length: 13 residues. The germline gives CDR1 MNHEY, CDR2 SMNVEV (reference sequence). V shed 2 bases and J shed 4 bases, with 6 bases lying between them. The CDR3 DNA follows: TGTGCCAGCAGTTTACAGGGAAATCAGCCCCAGCATTTT. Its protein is CASSLQGNQPQHF.

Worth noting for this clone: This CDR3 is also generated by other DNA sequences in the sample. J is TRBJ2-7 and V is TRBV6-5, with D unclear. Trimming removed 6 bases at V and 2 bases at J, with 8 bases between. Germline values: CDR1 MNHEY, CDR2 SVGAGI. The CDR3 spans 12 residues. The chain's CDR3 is CASSPGTYEQYF. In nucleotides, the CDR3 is TGTGCCAGCAGCCCCGGTACCTACGAGCAGTACTTC.